Detailed here is one T cell receptor (beta chain). Its target is not known. One end of the junction does not line up with germline, which may come from a read error. PCR used 60 Vbeta primers and 13 Jbeta primers. The protocol was immunoSEQ multiplex PCR, while the TCRdb copy is restricted to in-frame clones and leaves out a portion. The sample has about 85,000 clones; over 65% are singletons. This entry belongs to a study of cytomegalovirus exposure and HLA in healthy donors. General study results and limits: Later work associated 17,000 or so TCR beta sequences with HLA alleles at 0.05 false discovery rate.

CDR3 size: 18 residues. CDR1 MDHEN and CDR2 SYDVKM come from the germline V gene. The sample taken for sequencing was PBMCs. V and J are TRBV28 and TRBJ2-2; possibly TRBD2 for D (6 bases). This receptor was identified in a man aged 30 to 45 in good health and CMV-seronegative. CDR3 DNA sequence: TGTGCCAGCAGTTCCCCCCCCCTCGGGACTGGGCGTACCGGAGAGCTGTTTTTT. The encoded protein is CASSSPPLGTGRTGELFF.